Below are 29 T cell receptor beta chains sequenced from a single sample in a study of Graves' ophthalmopathy and Graves' hyperthyroidism. The authors amplified TCR beta CDR3 regions, and they did so from RNA transcripts for repertoire sequencing. Following a first-round RT-PCR that used HTBI primers, a second-round multiplex PCR was carried out. MiXCR, applied by TCRdb to the multiplex PCR reads, yields one record per CDR3 protein. The sample has a few hundred thousand distinct CDR3 sequences; 15% to 20% are singletons. What was sequenced was peripheral blood. The receptors come from an adult man with Graves' ophthalmopathy.

This clonotype came up many times. Its ends do not fully match the called genes, so a read error is possible. The rearrangement joins TRBV5-4 to TRBJ2-5; TRBD2 agrees at 11 bases. Germline V gene data show CDR1 as SGHNT and CDR2 as YYREEE (reference sequence). The CDR3 is 13 residues long. Here the CDR3 reads CLFGTSGQETQYF. In DNA, the CDR3 is TGCCTTTTCGGGACTAGCGGTCAAGAGACCCAGTACTTC.

This clonotype has a count of ten or more. The chain uses TRBV27 and TRBJ1-5; perhaps TRBD1 as D (6 bases). Germline CDR1 is MNHEY and CDR2 is SMNVEV (reference sequence). Trimming left V 5 bases short and J 0 bases short, with 11 bases between. The CDR3 spans 15 residues. The CDR3 nucleotides are TGTGCCAGCAGTGCGACAGGTAATAGCAATCAGCCCCAGCATTTT. This sequence encodes CASSATGNSNQPQHF.

Ten or more counts support this clonotype. The CDR3 nucleotides read TGTGCCAGCAGTTCCCTTCGACGACTAGCGGAGATACAAGAGACCCAGTACTTC. Its protein is CASSSLRRLAEIQETQYF. V gene TRBV6-2 or TRBV6-3 combines with J gene TRBJ2-5; 9 bases fit TRBD2. Germline CDR1 MNHEY, CDR2 SVGEGT. The trim removed 4 bases at V and 2 bases at J, leaving 14 bases unmatched. This CDR3 contains 18 residues.

This clonotype occurred many times. CDR3: CASSNRDRLVRQPQHF. The CDR3 coding sequence is TGTGCCAGTAGTAACCGGGACAGGCTAGTCCGTCAGCCCCAGCATTTT. The chain employs TRBV19 and TRBJ1-5, with TRBD1 matching 8 bases. From germline, CDR1 is LNHDA and CDR2 SQIVND (reference sequence). Germline trimming cut 4 bases from V and 6 bases from J; bases unmatched to any gene: 11. The CDR3 totals 16 residues.

The V and J genes are TRBV20-1 and TRBJ1-2; D gene ambiguous. Between the trimmed V and J ends, which lost 3 bases and 7 bases, there was a span of 3 bases. Germline-derived CDR1 and CDR2 are DFQATT and SNEGSKA (reference sequence). This CDR3 is built from 9 residues. The CDR3 bases are TGCAGTGCTAGTTTTGGCTACACCTTC. Amino acid sequence: CSASFGYTF.

This clonotype was recorded at least ten times. The rearrangement joins TRBV6-2 or TRBV6-3 to TRBJ1-1; D unresolved. The germline CDR1 and CDR2 sequences are MNHEY and SVGEGT. The CDR3 totals 16 residues. Trimming cost V 0 bases and J 1 base, with 12 bases left between them. CDR3 in amino acids: CASSYSTASQNTEAFF. The CDR3 region has the DNA TGTGCCAGCAGTTACTCAACTGCATCCCAGAACACTGAAGCTTTCTTT.

This clonotype has a count of ten or more. This sequence joins TRBV19 and TRBJ2-7; 8 nucleotides match TRBD2. The length of the CDR3 is 19 residues. The V and J ends lost 7 bases and 0 bases, in that order; junction bases with no gene match: 20. The germline V gene encodes CDR1 LNHDA and CDR2 SQIVND (reference sequence). CDR3 region: CASTPSAGEMTSDSYEQYF. In DNA form, the CDR3 reads TGTGCCAGTACGCCCTCGGCAGGGGAAATGACTAGCGACTCCTACGAGCAGTACTTC.

This clonotype was detected many times. The V call is TRBV12-3 or TRBV12-4, the J call TRBJ2-7, with D perhaps matching TRBD1 (6 bases). Trimming cost V 6 bases and J 3 bases, with 12 bases left between them. The CDR3 runs 13 residues. The CDR3 sequence: CASSPGHRYEQYF. The CDR3, as DNA: TGTGCCAGCAGCCCGGGACACCGCTACGAGCAGTACTTC.

This clonotype has at least ten counts. The rearrangement joins TRBV30 to TRBJ1-2; D is unresolved. Germline V lookup: CDR1 GTSNPN, CDR2 SVGIG (reference sequence). The CDR3 sequence is 11 residues long. Trimming left V 3 bases short and J 5 bases short, with 7 bases between. This CDR3 reads CAWSPHYGYTF. The CDR3 DNA reads TGTGCCTGGAGCCCCCATTATGGCTACACCTTC. The whole variable domain, filled in from reference TRBV30 and TRBJ1-2, reads SQTIHQWPATLVQPVGSPLSLECTVEGTSNPNLYWYRQAAGRGLQLLFYSVGIGQISSEVPQNLSASRPQDRQFILSSKKLLLSDSGFYLCAWSPHYGYTFGSGTRLTVV.

This clonotype was seen repeatedly, ten times or more. The chain has TRBV9 and TRBJ1-5, with TRBD1 as a possible D gene (5 bases). CDR1 is SGDLS, CDR2 YYNGEE, per germline. The CDR3 totals 15 residues. The V gene lost 2 bases and the J gene lost 0 bases, with 9 bases spanning the gap. CDR3 bases: TGTGCCAGCAGCGTTGAGGGGACTAGCAATCAGCCCCAGCATTTT. Amino acids: CASSVEGTSNQPQHF.

This clonotype was found many times. The chain carries TRBV4-1 and TRBJ2-7; TRBD1 matches 10 bases. Unmatched junction bases numbered 5, after V lost 3 bases and J lost 3 bases. This CDR3 is built from 15 residues. Germline V lookup: CDR1 MGHRA, CDR2 YSYEKL. CDR3 region: CASSHNRDRGYEQYF. The CDR3 DNA reads TGCGCCAGCAGCCACAACCGGGACAGGGGCTACGAGCAGTACTTC.

This clonotype occurred many times. V is TRBV15 and J is TRBJ1-3; D is undetermined. V gave up 1 base and J gave up 2 bases, with 9 bases separating them. CDR3 size: 15 residues. Germline V gene data show CDR1 as LNHNV and CDR2 as YYDKDF (reference sequence). The CDR3 reads CATSRGDLAGNTIYF. Written as DNA, the CDR3 is TGTGCCACCAGCAGAGGAGACTTGGCTGGAAACACCATATATTTT.

Many counts were recorded for this clonotype. V usage is TRBV2 and J usage is TRBJ2-7; 9 bases agree with TRBD1. Germline lookup yields CDR1 SNHLY and CDR2 FYNNEI. The CDR3 covers 14 residues. Trimming removed 6 bases from V and 6 bases from J; junction bases left unmatched: 9. The CDR3 DNA follows: TGTGCCAGCAGCCCTCCGGGACAGGGAGGCGAGCAGTACTTC. Amino acids: CASSPPGQGGEQYF.

This clonotype was detected ten times or more. CDR3 sequence reads: CASHSRGLRQPQHF. For the CDR3, the DNA is TGTGCCAGCCACAGCAGGGGGCTTAGGCAGCCCCAGCATTTT. This rearrangement joins TRBV5-8 to TRBJ1-5; 8 bases match TRBD1. CDR1 and CDR2 (germline): SGHTS, YDEGEE. CDR3 length: 14 residues. Losses at the gene ends were 7 bases for V and 7 bases for J; bases not matched to a gene: 10.

This clonotype was picked up many times. This chain links TRBV28 with TRBJ1-1; no reliable D call. This CDR3 has 12 residues. The V end lost 0 bases, the J end lost 5 bases, and 4 bases lay between the germline ends. Germline V lookup: CDR1 MDHEN, CDR2 SYDVKM. This chain's CDR3 is CASSLWFTEAFF. CDR3 sequence (DNA): TGTGCCAGCAGTTTATGGTTTACTGAAGCTTTCTTT.

As regards this clonotype: A much larger clonotype is one base distant, so this may be a read error. The rearrangement joins TRBV29-1 to TRBJ1-3, with TRBD1 matching 7 bases. The CDR3 contains 13 residues. Looked up from germline, CDR1 is SQVTM and CDR2 is ANQGSEA. This CDR3 reads CGVVTGTEYTIYF. The CDR3 DNA follows: TGCGGCGTTGTTACCGGGACAGAGTACACCATATATTTT.

This clonotype was seen at least ten times. The V call is TRBV24-1, the J call TRBJ2-5; 12 bases are a match to TRBD2. The CDR3 spans 17 residues. The germline V gene has CDR1 KGHDR and CDR2 SFDVKD. V was pared by 5 bases and J by 4 bases, with 10 bases of the junction left unmatched. The CDR3 loop is CATSGTSGTTRGETQYF. The CDR3 DNA reads as TGTGCCACCAGTGGGACTAGCGGGACTACTCGGGGAGAGACCCAGTACTTC.

This clonotype was counted between two and nine times. A much larger clone sits a single nucleotide away, making a read error possible. The gene calls are TRBV30 and TRBJ1-1, with D possibly being TRBD1 (5 bases). Germline V lookup: CDR1 GTSNPN, CDR2 SVGIG (reference sequence). This CDR3 comprises 14 residues. V lost 2 bases to trimming and J lost 5 bases, with 15 bases between them. CDR3 sequence (DNA): TGTGCCTGGAGTCCCCGGGGGAGTTTGACTGAAGCTTTCTTT. It is translated as CAWSPRGSLTEAFF.

The chain is built from TRBV28 and TRBJ2-5, with 7 bases lining up with TRBD1. CDR1 and CDR2 (germline): MDHEN, SYDVKM. This CDR3 comprises 15 residues. V gave up 5 bases and J gave up 5 bases; unmatched junction bases: 11. CDR3 coding DNA: TGTGCCAGCAGTCCACCAGACAGGGTTCGGGAGACCCAGTACTTC. This translates into CASSPPDRVRETQYF.

The rearrangement links TRBV5-4 to TRBJ1-1, with D perhaps TRBD1 (5 bases). From germline, CDR1 is SGHNT and CDR2 YYREEE (reference sequence). The CDR3 loop spans 14 amino acids. V was clipped by 4 bases and J by 7 bases, with 17 bases between them. The CDR3: CASSLRRQLVEAFF. The CDR3 DNA reads TGTGCCAGCAGCCTGAGGCGACAGCTAGTTGAAGCTTTCTTT. Full variable domain (rest looked up from reference TRBV5-4 and TRBJ1-1): ETGVTQSPTHLIKTRGQQVTLRCSSQSGHNTVSWYQQALGQGPQFIFQYYREEENGRGNFPPRFSGLQFPNYSSELNVNALELDDSALYLCASSLRRQLVEAFFGQGTRLTVV.

This clonotype has at least ten counts. This chain connects TRBV6-2 or TRBV6-3 to TRBJ1-6; perhaps TRBD1 as D (5 bases). V lost 6 bases, J lost 7 bases, and 13 bases lay in between. The CDR3 is made up of 14 amino acids. The V gene's germline CDR1 is MNHEY and CDR2 SVGEGT. CDR3 sequence: CASRTGPNNSPLHF. CDR3 sequence (DNA): TGTGCCAGCAGGACGGGACCGAACAATTCACCCCTCCACTTT.

This clonotype came up a few times. The chain combines TRBV19 with TRBJ1-1; D not resolved. Germline CDR1 reads LNHDA; CDR2 reads SQIVND (reference sequence). V lost 4 bases to trimming and J lost 1 base, with 7 bases between them. CDR3 size: 13 residues. The CDR3 spells CASSTGGNTEAFF. CDR3 DNA sequence: TGTGCCAGTAGTACCGGAGGGAACACTGAAGCTTTCTTT.

This clonotype was recorded many times. The gene calls are TRBV28 and TRBJ1-1, with 9 bases aligning to TRBD1. This CDR3 has 15 residues. CDR1 and CDR2 (germline): MDHEN, SYDVKM. The V and J ends lost 5 bases and 7 bases, in that order; junction bases with no gene match: 11. In DNA, the CDR3 is TGTGCCAGCAGTCTCCCGGGACAGGGACCTAGTGAAGCTTTCTTT. This encodes CASSLPGQGPSEAFF.

A note on this clonotype: The germline gene is not matched at one end of the junction; a read error may be the cause. The chain couples TRBV28 to TRBJ1-2; TRBD1 might be the D (6 bases). CDR1 MDHEN and CDR2 SYDVKM come from the germline V gene. CDR3 length equals 13 residues. The CDR3 sequence: CASTLQGVTGYTF. CDR3 nucleotide sequence: TGTGCCAGCACTTTACAGGGTGTGACTGGCTACACCTTC.

This clonotype was seen ten or more times. The chain has TRBV19 and TRBJ1-5; 7 bases fit TRBD1. CDR1 is LNHDA and CDR2 is SQIVND in the germline V gene (reference sequence). J gave up 5 bases and V 6 bases, and 10 bases lay outside the gene matches. The CDR3 extends over 15 amino acids. The CDR3 here is CASRDRVFLYQPQHF. The CDR3 nucleotides are TGTGCCAGTAGAGACAGGGTTTTTTTGTATCAGCCCCAGCATTTT. Using reference TRBV19 and TRBJ1-5 for the parts outside the CDR3, the full variable domain is DGGITQSPKYLFRKEGQNVTLSCEQNLNHDAMYWYRQDPGQGLRLIYYSQIVNDFQKGDIAEGYSVSREKKESFPLTVTSAQKNPTAFYLCASRDRVFLYQPQHFGDGTRLSIL.

This clonotype has ten or more counts. J is TRBJ1-6 and V is TRBV6-5, with D perhaps matching TRBD1 (6 bases). The CDR3 has 15 amino acids. CDR1 and CDR2 from the germline V gene are MNHEY and SVGAGI. Trimming took off 1 base at V and 12 bases at J, with 16 bases between the two ends. The CDR3 protein is CASSYWQGQGGPLHF. In DNA, the CDR3 is TGTGCCAGCAGTTACTGGCAGGGGCAGGGTGGACCCCTCCACTTT.

Note on this clonotype: Relative to the germline gene, one junction end is altered; a read error may explain this. The rearrangement links TRBV19 to TRBJ1-2, with D uncertain. This CDR3 spans 14 amino acids. Germline assignment: CDR1 LNHDA and CDR2 SQIVND (reference sequence). CDR3 nucleotide sequence: TGTGCCAGTAGTACCCAGTTTGAGCTCTATGGCTACATCTTC. It encodes CASSTQFELYGYIF.

This clonotype appeared many times. V is TRBV5-1 and J is TRBJ2-7; 9 positions agree with TRBD2. CDR3 length: 15 residues. Per germline, CDR1 SGHRS and CDR2 YFSETQ. Trimming at V came to 0 bases and at J to 4 bases, leaving 5 bases not matched to a gene. The CDR3 DNA reads TGCGCCAGCAGCTTGGTAGCGGGAGTAGGGTACGAGCAGTACTTC. Protein: CASSLVAGVGYEQYF. The full variable domain, with the rest looked up from reference TRBV5-1 and TRBJ2-7, is KAGVTQTPRYLIKTRGQQVTLSCSPISGHRSVSWYQQTPGQGLQFLFEYFSETQRNKGNFPGRFSGRQFSNSRSEMNVSTLELGDSALYLCASSLVAGVGYEQYFGPGTRLTVT.

This sequence joins TRBV28 and TRBJ2-4; the D gene is possibly TRBD2 (6 bases). Germline V gene sequence: CDR1 MDHEN, CDR2 SYDVKM. There are 16 residues in the CDR3. The V gene lost 6 bases and the J gene lost 0 bases, with 15 bases spanning the gap. The CDR3 region is CASRSPLAVAKNIQYF. CDR3 DNA sequence: TGTGCCAGCAGATCCCCTTTAGCGGTAGCCAAAAACATTCAGTACTTC.